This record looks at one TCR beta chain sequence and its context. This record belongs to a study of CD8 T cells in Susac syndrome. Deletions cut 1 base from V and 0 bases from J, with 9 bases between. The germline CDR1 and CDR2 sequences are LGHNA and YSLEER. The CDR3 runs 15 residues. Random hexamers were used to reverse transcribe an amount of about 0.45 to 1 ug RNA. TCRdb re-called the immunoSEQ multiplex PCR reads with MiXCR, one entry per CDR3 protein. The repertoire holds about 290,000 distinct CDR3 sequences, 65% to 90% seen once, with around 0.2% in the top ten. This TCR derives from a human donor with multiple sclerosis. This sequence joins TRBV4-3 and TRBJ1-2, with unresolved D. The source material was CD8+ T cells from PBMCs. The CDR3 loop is CASSQGQRTNYGYTF. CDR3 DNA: TGCGCCAGCAGCCAAGGTCAAAGAACTAACTATGGCTACACCTTC.